A selection of T cell receptor beta chains follows, all from one sample in a study of cytomegalovirus exposure and HLA in healthy donors. Repertoires were generated with immunoSEQ multiplex PCR, while TCRdb's copy carries only in-frame clones and drops some. The sample lists about 210,000 clones, 70% to 90% occurring once. The sequencing sample was made of PBMCs. The receptors originated from a man aged 25 to 40 in good health and CMV-seronegative. CDR3s include the opening cysteine and the closing phenylalanine or tryptophan. D genes are given only for firm matches. Expanded clones get a size class; other rows say once, few or many, or leave the size out.

d_call,j_call,clone_size,v_call,cdr3_aa,cdr3_nt
-,TRBJ1-2,-,TRBV5-1,CASSLGPGSNYGYTF,TGCGCCAGCAGCTTGGGACCAGGCTCGAACTATGGCTACACCTTC
TRBD1,TRBJ2-7,-,TRBV11-3,CASSLAADRKRYEQYF,TGTGCCAGCAGCTTAGCGGCGGACAGGAAACGCTACGAGCAGTACTTC
-,TRBJ2-7,-,TRBV9,CASSVDAGSSYEQYF,TGTGCCAGCAGCGTAGATGCGGGCAGCTCCTACGAGCAGTACTTC
-,TRBJ2-1,-,TRBV19,CASSWTAANEQFF,TGTGCCAGTAGTTGGACAGCCGCTAATGAGCAGTTCTTC
TRBD1,TRBJ2-6,-,TRBV28,CASRRQGSGANVLTF,TGTGCCAGCAGGAGACAGGGATCTGGGGCCAACGTCCTGACTTTC
-,TRBJ2-3,once,TRBV11-3,CASSRGHTGTDTQYF,TGTGCCAGCAGCCGAGGGCATACGGGCACAGATACGCAGTATTTT
-,TRBJ2-6,-,TRBV4-2,CASSQDFPRGSGANVLTF,TGTGCCAGCAGCCAAGATTTTCCTCGAGGCTCTGGGGCCAACGTCCTGACTTTC
-,TRBJ1-4,-,TRBV19,CASSTGKGEKLFF,TGTGCCAGTAGTACCGGGAAGGGAGAAAAACTGTTTTTT
-,TRBJ2-7,-,TRBV29-1,CSVLRQSSYEQYF,TGCAGCGTCCTTCGACAGAGCTCCTACGAGCAGTACTTC
TRBD2,TRBJ2-1,once,TRBV4-1,CASSQITSGYNEQFF,TGCGCCAGCAGCCAAATAACTAGCGGATACAATGAGCAGTTCTTC
-,TRBJ2-1,-,TRBV7-9,CSSSLIDRPVEFF,TGTTCCAGCAGCTTAATCGACAGACCAGTGGAGTTCTTC
-,TRBJ1-2,few,TRBV2,CASSGGFGEALSDGYTF,TGTGCCAGCAGTGGGGGGTTCGGGGAGGCCCTATCAGATGGCTACACCTTC
-,TRBJ2-2,-,TRBV6-5,CASSYSRQSTGELFF,TGTGCCAGCAGTTACTCGAGGCAGTCCACCGGGGAGCTGTTTTTT